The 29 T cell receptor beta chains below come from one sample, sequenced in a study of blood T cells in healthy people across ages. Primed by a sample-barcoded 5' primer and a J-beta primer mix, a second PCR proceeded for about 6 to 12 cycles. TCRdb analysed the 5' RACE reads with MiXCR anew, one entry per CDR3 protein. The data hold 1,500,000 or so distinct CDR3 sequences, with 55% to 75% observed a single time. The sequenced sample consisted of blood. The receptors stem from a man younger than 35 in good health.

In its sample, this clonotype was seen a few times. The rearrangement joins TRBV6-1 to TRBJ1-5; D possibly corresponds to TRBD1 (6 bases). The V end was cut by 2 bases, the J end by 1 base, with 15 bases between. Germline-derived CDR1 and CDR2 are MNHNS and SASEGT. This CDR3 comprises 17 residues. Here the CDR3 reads CASSESPGAGSNQPQHF. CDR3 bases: TGTGCCAGCAGTGAATCTCCGGGGGCGGGAAGCAATCAGCCCCAGCATTTT.

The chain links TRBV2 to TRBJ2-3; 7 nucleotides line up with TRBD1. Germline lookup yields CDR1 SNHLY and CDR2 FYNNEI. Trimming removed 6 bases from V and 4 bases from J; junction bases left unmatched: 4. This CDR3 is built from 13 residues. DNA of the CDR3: TGTGCCAGCAGGCTAACAGGGGCAGATACGCAGTATTTT. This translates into CASRLTGADTQYF.

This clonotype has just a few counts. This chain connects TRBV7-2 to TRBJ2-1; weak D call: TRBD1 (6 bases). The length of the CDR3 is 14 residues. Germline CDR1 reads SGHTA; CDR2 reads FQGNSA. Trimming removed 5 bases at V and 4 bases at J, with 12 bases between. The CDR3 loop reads CASSPGTYYNEQFF. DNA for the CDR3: TGTGCCAGCAGCCCCGGGACATATTACAATGAGCAGTTCTTC.

The CDR3 DNA sequence: TGCGCCAGCAGCCAAGGGGCTCAGCTGAACACTGAAGCTTTCTTT. Protein product: CASSQGAQLNTEAFF. V is TRBV4-3 and J is TRBJ1-1, with unresolved D. The CDR3 sequence is 15 residues long. Trimming stripped 1 base from V and 0 bases from J, with 9 bases between. Germline CDR1 LGHNA, CDR2 YSLEER.

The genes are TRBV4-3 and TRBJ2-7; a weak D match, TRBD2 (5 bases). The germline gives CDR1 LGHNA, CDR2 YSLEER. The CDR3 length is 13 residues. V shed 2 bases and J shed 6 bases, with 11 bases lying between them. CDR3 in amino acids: CASSQQRDSEQYF. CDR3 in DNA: TGCGCCAGCAGCCAACAACGGGATTCCGAGCAGTACTTC.

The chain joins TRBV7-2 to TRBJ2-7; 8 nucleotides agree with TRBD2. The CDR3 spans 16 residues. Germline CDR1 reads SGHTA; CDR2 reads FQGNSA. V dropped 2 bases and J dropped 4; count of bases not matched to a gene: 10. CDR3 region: CASSLTSGGDFYEQYF. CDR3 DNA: TGTGCCAGCAGCTTAACGAGCGGGGGTGACTTTTACGAGCAGTACTTC.

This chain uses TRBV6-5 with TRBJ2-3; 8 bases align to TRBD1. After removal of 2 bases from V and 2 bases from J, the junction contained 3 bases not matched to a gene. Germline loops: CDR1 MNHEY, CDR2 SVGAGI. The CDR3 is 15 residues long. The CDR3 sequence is CASSYLTGVTDTQYF. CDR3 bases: TGTGCCAGCAGTTACCTGACAGGGGTCACAGATACGCAGTATTTT.

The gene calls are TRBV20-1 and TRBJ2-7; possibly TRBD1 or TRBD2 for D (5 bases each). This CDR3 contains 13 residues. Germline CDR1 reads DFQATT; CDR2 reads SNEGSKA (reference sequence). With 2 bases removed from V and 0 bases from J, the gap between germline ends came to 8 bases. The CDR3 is CSARWGSSYEQYF. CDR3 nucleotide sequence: TGCAGTGCTAGATGGGGGTCCTCCTACGAGCAGTACTTC.

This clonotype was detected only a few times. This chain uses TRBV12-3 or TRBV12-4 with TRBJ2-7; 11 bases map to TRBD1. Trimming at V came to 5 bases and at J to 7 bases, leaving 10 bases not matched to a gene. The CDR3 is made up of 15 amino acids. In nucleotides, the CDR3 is TGTGCCAGCAGTCTATCCGGGACAGGGGGGTGGGAGCAGTACTTC. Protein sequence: CASSLSGTGGWEQYF.

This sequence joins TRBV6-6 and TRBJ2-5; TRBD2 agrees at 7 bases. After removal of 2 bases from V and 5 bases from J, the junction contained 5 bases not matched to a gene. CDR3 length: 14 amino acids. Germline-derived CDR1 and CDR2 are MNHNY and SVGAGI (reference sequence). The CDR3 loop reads CASSYGDYRETQYF. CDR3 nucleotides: TGTGCCAGCAGTTACGGGGACTATAGGGAGACCCAGTACTTC.

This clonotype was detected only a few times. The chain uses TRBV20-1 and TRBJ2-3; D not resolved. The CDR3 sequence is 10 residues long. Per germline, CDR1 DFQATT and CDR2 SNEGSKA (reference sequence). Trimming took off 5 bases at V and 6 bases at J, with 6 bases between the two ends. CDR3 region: CSALVDTQYF. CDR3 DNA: TGCAGTGCTCTCGTGGATACGCAGTATTTT.

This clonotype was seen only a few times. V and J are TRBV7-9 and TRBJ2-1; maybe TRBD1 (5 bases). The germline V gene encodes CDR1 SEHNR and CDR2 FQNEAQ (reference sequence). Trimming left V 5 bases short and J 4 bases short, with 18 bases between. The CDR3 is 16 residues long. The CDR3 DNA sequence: TGTGCCAGCAGCGCCTCGCGCGACAGAAAATACAATGAGCAGTTCTTC. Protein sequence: CASSASRDRKYNEQFF.

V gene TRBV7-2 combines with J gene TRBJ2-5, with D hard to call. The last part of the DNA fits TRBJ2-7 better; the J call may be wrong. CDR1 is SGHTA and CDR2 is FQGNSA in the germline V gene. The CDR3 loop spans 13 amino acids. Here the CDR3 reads CASSPSLGGEQYF. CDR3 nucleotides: TGTGCCAGCAGCCCATCCCTGGGTGGCGAGCAGTACTTC.

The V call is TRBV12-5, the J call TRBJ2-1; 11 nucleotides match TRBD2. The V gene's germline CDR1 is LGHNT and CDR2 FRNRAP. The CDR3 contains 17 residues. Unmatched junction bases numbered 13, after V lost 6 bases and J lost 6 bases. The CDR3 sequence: CASGQEILAGGRNEQFF. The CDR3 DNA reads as TGTGCTAGTGGCCAAGAGATCCTAGCGGGGGGCCGCAATGAGCAGTTCTTC. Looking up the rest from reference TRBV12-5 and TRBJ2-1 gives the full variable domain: DARVTQTPRHKVTEMGQEVTMRCQPILGHNTVFWYRQTMMQGLELLAYFRNRAPLDDSGMPKDRFSAEMPDATLATLKIQPSEPRDSAVYFCASGQEILAGGRNEQFFGPGTRLTVL.

CDR3 DNA: TGTGCCAGCAGCCCCGGCAGCCAAGGGATACCCCTCCACTTT. It codes for CASSPGSQGIPLHF. This chain uses TRBV12-3 or TRBV12-4 with TRBJ1-6; no clear D gene. The V end was cut by 6 bases, the J end by 12 bases, with 18 bases between. The CDR3 consists of 14 residues.

CDR3 in DNA: TGTGCCAGCAGTTTATTCGCGGGGGTGGAGACCCAGTACTTC. It encodes CASSLFAGVETQYF. The chain combines TRBV27 with TRBJ2-7; 7 bases fit TRBD2. The DNA end favors TRBJ2-5, so the J call may be wrong. This CDR3 contains 14 residues. Germline values: CDR1 MNHEY, CDR2 SMNVEV (reference sequence).

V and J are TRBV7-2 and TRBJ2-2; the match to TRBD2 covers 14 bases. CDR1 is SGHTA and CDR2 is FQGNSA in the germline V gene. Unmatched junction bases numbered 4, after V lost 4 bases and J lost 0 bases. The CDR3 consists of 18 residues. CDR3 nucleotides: TGTGCCAGCAGCTGGACTAGCGGGGGGCGCACGAACACCGGGGAGCTGTTTTTT. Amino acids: CASSWTSGGRTNTGELFF.

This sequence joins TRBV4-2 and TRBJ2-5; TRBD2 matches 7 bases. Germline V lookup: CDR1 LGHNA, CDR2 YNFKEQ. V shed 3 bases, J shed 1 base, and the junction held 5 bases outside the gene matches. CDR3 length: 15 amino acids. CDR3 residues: CASSQELARQETQYF. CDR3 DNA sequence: TGTGCCAGCAGCCAGGAACTAGCGCGCCAAGAGACCCAGTACTTC.

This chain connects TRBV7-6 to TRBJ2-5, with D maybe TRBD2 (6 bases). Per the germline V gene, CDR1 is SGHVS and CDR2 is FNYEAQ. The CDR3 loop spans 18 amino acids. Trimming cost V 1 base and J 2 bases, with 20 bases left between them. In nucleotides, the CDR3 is TGTGCCAGCAGCTTAGTACCGATGGCCCTGGGAGGACAAGAGACCCAGTACTTC. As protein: CASSLVPMALGGQETQYF.

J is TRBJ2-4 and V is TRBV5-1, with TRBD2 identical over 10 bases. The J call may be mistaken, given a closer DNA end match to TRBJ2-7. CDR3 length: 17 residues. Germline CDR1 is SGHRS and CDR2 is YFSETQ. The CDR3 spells CASSLAESGRDSYEQYF. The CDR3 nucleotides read TGCGCCAGCAGCTTGGCCGAAAGCGGGAGGGACTCCTACGAGCAGTACTTC.

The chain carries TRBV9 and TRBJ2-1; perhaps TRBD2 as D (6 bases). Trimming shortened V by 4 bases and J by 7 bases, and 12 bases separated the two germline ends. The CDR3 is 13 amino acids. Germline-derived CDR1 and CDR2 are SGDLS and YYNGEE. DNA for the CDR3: TGTGCCAGCAGCTCCGAGGCGGGAAATGAGCAGTTCTTC. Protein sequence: CASSSEAGNEQFF.

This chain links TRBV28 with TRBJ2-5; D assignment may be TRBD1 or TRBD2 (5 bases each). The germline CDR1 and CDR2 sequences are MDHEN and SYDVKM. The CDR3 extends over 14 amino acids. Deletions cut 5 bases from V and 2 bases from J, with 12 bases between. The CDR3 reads CASSPRDVQETQYF. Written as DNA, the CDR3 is TGTGCCAGCAGTCCCCGGGACGTACAAGAGACCCAGTACTTC.

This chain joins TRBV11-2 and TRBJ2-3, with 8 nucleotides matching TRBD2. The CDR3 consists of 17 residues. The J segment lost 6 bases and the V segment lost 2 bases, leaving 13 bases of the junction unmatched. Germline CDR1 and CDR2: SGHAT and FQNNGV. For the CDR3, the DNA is TGTGCCAGCAGCTTAAATGCTCCCGGGGGGGGCGAGGATACGCAGTATTTT. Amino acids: CASSLNAPGGGEDTQYF.

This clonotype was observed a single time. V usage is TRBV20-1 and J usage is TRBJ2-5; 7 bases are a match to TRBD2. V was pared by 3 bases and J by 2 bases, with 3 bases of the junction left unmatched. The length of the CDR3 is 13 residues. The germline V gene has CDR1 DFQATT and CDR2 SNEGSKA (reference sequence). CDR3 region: CSASASGQETQYF. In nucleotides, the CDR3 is TGCAGTGCTAGCGCTAGCGGACAAGAGACCCAGTACTTC.

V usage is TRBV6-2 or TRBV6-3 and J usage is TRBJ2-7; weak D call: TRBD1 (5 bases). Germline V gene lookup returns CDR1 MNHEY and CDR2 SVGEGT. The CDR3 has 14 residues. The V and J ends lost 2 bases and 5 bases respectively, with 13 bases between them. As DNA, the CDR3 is TGTGCCAGCAGTTACGTTTCAGGGATCGACGAGCAGTACTTC. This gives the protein CASSYVSGIDEQYF.

The CDR3 bases are TGTGCCAGCAGCTTGGAGGCAGGGAGCAAAAAGCCCCAGCATTTT. It yields the protein CASSLEAGSKKPQHF. The V gene is TRBV7-9, the J gene TRBJ1-5, with D perhaps TRBD1 (5 bases). V lost 3 bases, J lost 8 bases, and 17 bases lay in between. The CDR3 is made up of 15 amino acids. Germline loops: CDR1 SEHNR, CDR2 FQNEAQ (reference sequence).

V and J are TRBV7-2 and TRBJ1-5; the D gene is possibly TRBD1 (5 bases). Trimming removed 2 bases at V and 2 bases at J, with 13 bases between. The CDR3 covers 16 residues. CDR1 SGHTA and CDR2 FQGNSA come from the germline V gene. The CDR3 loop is CASSLFPGRGNQPQHF. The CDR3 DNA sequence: TGTGCCAGCAGCTTATTCCCTGGCAGGGGCAATCAGCCCCAGCATTTT.

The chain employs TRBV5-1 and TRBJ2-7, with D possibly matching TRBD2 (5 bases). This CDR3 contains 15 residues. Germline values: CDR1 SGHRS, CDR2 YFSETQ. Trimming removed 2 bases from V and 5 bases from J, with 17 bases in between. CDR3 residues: CASSFLSGFVDEQYF. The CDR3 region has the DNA TGCGCCAGCAGCTTTTTATCGGGATTTGTCGACGAGCAGTACTTC. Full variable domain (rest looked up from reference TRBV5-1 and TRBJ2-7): KAGVTQTPRYLIKTRGQQVTLSCSPISGHRSVSWYQQTPGQGLQFLFEYFSETQRNKGNFPGRFSGRQFSNSRSEMNVSTLELGDSALYLCASSFLSGFVDEQYFGPGTRLTVT.

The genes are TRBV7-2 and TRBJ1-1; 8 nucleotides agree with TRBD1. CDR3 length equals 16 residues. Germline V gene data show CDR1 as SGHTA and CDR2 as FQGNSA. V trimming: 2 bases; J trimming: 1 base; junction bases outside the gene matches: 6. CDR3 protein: CASSLPAGTGNTEAFF. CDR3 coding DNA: TGTGCCAGCAGCTTACCCGCCGGGACAGGGAACACTGAAGCTTTCTTT.